The rows below give T cell receptor beta chains drawn from one sample of a study of blood T cell repertoires in COVID-19. Measured with immunoSEQ multiplex PCR; TCRdb has only the in-frame clones, and not every one. The sample carries about 60,000 clones, approximately 80% recorded once. The sequencing sample was made of peripheral blood. Every receptor here comes from a human donor in a cohort sampled during active COVID-19. Both conserved end residues are part of each CDR3. Each record gives: V gene, clone size, J gene, D gene, CDR3 protein, CDR3 DNA. D genes are given only for firm matches. Size is omitted from some rows. Given values are once, few, many or a class for expanded clones.

>TRBV11-3|NA|TRBJ2-1|NA
CASSLEGLTYNEQFF
TGTGCCAGCAGCTTGGAGGGGTTGACCTACAATGAGCAGTTCTTC
>TRBV19|few|TRBJ1-1|NA
CASSKGYTEAFF
TGTGCCAGTAGTAAGGGGTACACTGAAGCTTTCTTT
>TRBV7-3|NA|TRBJ1-1|NA
CASSLIPQGEAFF
TGTGCCAGCAGCTTAATACCACAGGGTGAAGCTTTCTTT
>TRBV2|few|TRBJ1-6|NA
CASSRGAYNSPLHF
TGTGCCAGCAGTAGGGGCGCCTATAATTCACCCCTCCACTTT
>TRBV7-8|NA|TRBJ1-2|TRBD1
CASTRTGVGYTF
TGTGCCAGCACCCGGACAGGGGTTGGCTACACCTTC
>TRBV6-2/TRBV6-3|NA|TRBJ1-6|NA
CASSYRGSYNSPLHF
TGTGCCAGCAGTTATAGGGGCTCCTATAATTCACCCCTCCACTTT
>TRBV18|NA|TRBJ1-3|NA
CASSPVAGNTIYF
TGTGCCAGCTCACCAGTCGCTGGAAACACCATATATTTT
>TRBV2|NA|TRBJ1-2|NA
CASREGGGYGYTF
TGTGCCAGCAGAGAGGGCGGAGGCTATGGCTACACCTTC
>TRBV6-6|NA|TRBJ2-1|NA
CASSPRSGSASSYNEQFF
TGTGCCAGCAGTCCCAGGAGTGGTAGCGCCAGCTCCTACAATGAGCAGTTCTTC
>TRBV7-2|NA|TRBJ1-5|NA
CASSLAQGNQPQHF
TGTGCCAGCAGCTTAGCCCAGGGGAATCAGCCCCAGCATTTT
>TRBV19|NA|TRBJ2-1|NA
CASSTNSYNEQFF
TGTGCCAGTAGTACCAACTCCTACAATGAGCAGTTCTTC
>TRBV28|many|TRBJ2-5|NA
CASSPQGPQETQYF
TGTGCCAGCAGTCCCCAGGGTCCTCAAGAGACCCAGTACTTC
>TRBV5-1|few|TRBJ2-5|NA
CASSLDPGETQYF
TGCGCCAGCAGCTTGGACCCCGGGGAGACCCAGTACTTC
>TRBV20-1|NA|TRBJ1-5|NA
CSASPPGGDQPQHF
TGCAGTGCTAGTCCGCCGGGGGGCGACCAGCCCCAGCATTTT
>TRBV15|NA|TRBJ1-3|NA
CATQEGTSGNTIYF
TGTGCCACCCAGGAGGGAACCTCTGGAAACACCATATATTTT
>TRBV10-3|NA|TRBJ1-4|NA
CAISGDSNEKLFF
TGTGCCATCAGTGGTGACAGTAATGAAAAACTGTTTTTT
>TRBV28|NA|TRBJ2-3|TRBD2
CASSPRVSSGSTDTQYF
TGTGCCAGCAGTCCCCGTGTAAGTAGCGGGAGCACAGATACGCAGTATTTT
>TRBV2|NA|TRBJ2-3|TRBD2
CASSPTSGGAIDTQYF
TGTGCCAGCAGTCCCACTAGCGGGGGGGCCATAGATACGCAGTATTTT
>TRBV13|NA|TRBJ1-2|NA
CASSLEGFYGYTF
TGTGCCAGCAGCCTTGAGGGTTTCTATGGCTACACCTTC
>TRBV14|once|TRBJ2-5|TRBD1
CASSQEWTGGPQYF
TGTGCCAGCAGCCAAGAGTGGACAGGGGGCCCTCAGTACTTC
>TRBV19|NA|TRBJ2-1|TRBD1
CASSIASTGGLYEQFF
TGTGCCAGTAGTATAGCATCGACAGGGGGCTTATATGAGCAGTTCTTC
>TRBV3-1/TRBV3-2|few|TRBJ2-7|TRBD2
CASSHKGRGGAGEQYF
TGTGCCAGCAGCCATAAGGGTCGCGGGGGGGCCGGAGAGCAGTACTTC
>TRBV11-3|NA|TRBJ2-1|TRBD2
CASSLVGTSGGQYNEQFF
TGTGCCAGCAGCTTAGTTGGTACTAGCGGGGGGCAGTACAATGAGCAGTTCTTC
>TRBV11-2|NA|TRBJ1-4|TRBD1
CASSSLQGRWEKLFF
TGTGCCAGCAGCTCATTACAGGGGCGATGGGAAAAACTGTTTTTT
>TRBV7-3|NA|TRBJ2-3|TRBD2
CASSQLAGGPTDTQYF
TGTGCCAGCAGCCAACTAGCGGGGGGGCCCACAGATACGCAGTATTTT
>TRBV5-5|NA|TRBJ2-1|NA
CASSLEGESYNEQFF
TGTGCCAGCAGCTTGGAGGGGGAATCCTACAATGAGCAGTTCTTC
>TRBV28|few|TRBJ1-6|TRBD1
CASSFIGGGYNSPLHF
TGTGCCAGCAGTTTCATAGGGGGCGGATATAATTCACCCCTCCACTTT
>TRBV3-1/TRBV3-2|once|TRBJ1-6|NA
CASSQVRRGSPLHF
TGTGCCAGCAGCCAAGTACGGCGGGGTTCACCCCTCCACTTT
>TRBV29-1|NA|TRBJ2-2|TRBD1
CSVGKGATGELFF
TGCAGCGTTGGAAAGGGGGCTACCGGGGAGCTGTTTTTT
>TRBV7-6|NA|TRBJ2-5|NA
CASSPRFGGQETQYF
TGTGCCAGCAGCCCCCGCTTCGGGGGACAAGAGACCCAGTACTTC
>TRBV7-8|NA|TRBJ2-5|TRBD2
CASSPSLTSGIQETQYF
TGTGCCAGCAGTCCTTCACTGACTAGCGGGATTCAAGAGACCCAGTACTTC
>TRBV19|NA|TRBJ1-5|NA
CASSTESSQGTSRQPQHF
TGTGCCAGTAGTACAGAATCCTCCCAGGGTACCTCTCGTCAGCCCCAGCATTTT
>TRBV19|NA|TRBJ2-1|NA
CASRNLQGWNEQFF
TGTGCCAGTAGAAATTTACAGGGTTGGAATGAGCAGTTCTTC
>TRBV5-6|once|TRBJ1-2|TRBD1
CASRDTGAPANYGYTF
TGTGCCAGCAGAGATACAGGGGCCCCAGCTAACTATGGCTACACCTTC
>TRBV28|once|TRBJ1-4|TRBD1
CASSPAPQGNEKLFF
TGTGCCAGCAGTCCAGCACCACAGGGGAATGAAAAACTGTTTTTT
>TRBV28|NA|TRBJ1-2|TRBD1
CASSLSGQGTLGYTF
TGTGCCAGCAGTTTATCGGGACAGGGGACCCTAGGCTACACCTTC
>TRBV30|NA|TRBJ1-2|TRBD1
CAWSSLDRGGGYTF
TGTGCCTGGAGCTCTTTAGACAGGGGCGGTGGCTACACCTTC
>TRBV19|NA|TRBJ1-5|NA
CASSMSRGPQHF
TGTGCCAGTAGTATGTCCAGGGGGCCCCAGCATTTT
>TRBV9|NA|TRBJ2-7|TRBD1
CASSAGRDRGYEQYF
TGTGCCAGCAGCGCCGGCCGGGACAGGGGGTACGAGCAGTACTTC
>TRBV14|NA|TRBJ1-1|NA
CASSQAGLRQAFF
TGTGCCAGCAGCCAAGCTGGACTCAGGCAGGCTTTCTTT
>TRBV6-5|NA|TRBJ1-2|NA
CATPYTYLNYGYTF
TGTGCCACGCCTTACACATACCTTAACTATGGCTACACCTTC
>TRBV15|once|TRBJ2-5|NA
CATSRDYRDSKDRETQYF
TGTGCCACCAGCAGAGACTACCGGGACTCTAAGGATCGGGAGACCCAGTACTTC
>TRBV5-6|NA|TRBJ2-7|NA
CASSITGRSSYEQYF
TGTGCCAGCAGCATAACGGGGAGGAGCTCCTACGAGCAGTACTTC
>TRBV6-5|NA|TRBJ1-2|NA
CASSYSAAPYGYTF
TGTGCCAGCAGTTACTCGGCAGCGCCTTATGGCTACACCTTC
>TRBV6-5|NA|TRBJ1-2|NA
CASQTQGGGYTF
TGTGCCAGTCAGACCCAAGGGGGTGGCTACACCTTC
>TRBV18|NA|TRBJ1-2|TRBD1
CASSPDRTGRYGYTF
TGTGCCAGCTCACCCGACAGGACAGGGAGATATGGCTACACCTTC
>TRBV20-1|NA|TRBJ1-2|NA
CSGGGVYGYTF
TGCAGTGGGGGAGGGGTCTATGGCTACACCTTC
>TRBV19|few|TRBJ2-1|NA
CASSTTHYNEQFF
TGTGCCAGTAGTACGACTCACTACAATGAGCAGTTCTTC
>TRBV6-6|NA|TRBJ1-6|NA
CASSLTAPRTSPLHF
TGTGCCAGCAGCCTCACCGCCCCCAGAACGTCACCCCTCCACTTT
>TRBV7-9|NA|TRBJ1-5|NA
CASSLDFEGPQHF
TGTGCCAGCAGCTTAGATTTCGAGGGGCCCCAGCATTTT